The clone carrying this TCR beta chain was counted between two and nine times. Method: immunoSEQ multiplex PCR; TCRdb's copy keeps in-frame clones and lacks some. This table has 560,000 or so clones, roughly 96% appearing once. These data belong to a study of shared clonotypes between healthy human individuals. Study background: There were three CD4 naive, three CD4 memory, two CD8 naive and one CD8 memory plates per donor.

Terminally differentiated effector memory CD45RA+ cells were excluded by CCR7 positive selection of CD45RO-negative cells. V lost 7 bases to trimming and J lost 0 bases, with 10 bases between them. CDR3 length: 13 residues. The V gene's germline CDR1 is SNHLY and CDR2 FYNNEI. The TCR originated in a woman in her 30s in good health. The sample taken for sequencing was naive CD8+ T cells sorted from blood. The V call is TRBV2, the J call TRBJ2-7; D unclear. This chain's CDR3 is CASIPFRSYEQYF. In nucleotides, the CDR3 is TGTGCCAGCATACCTTTTCGCTCCTACGAGCAGTACTTC.